Described below is a single T cell receptor beta chain sequence and its context. Its antigen is currently unknown. TCRdb re-derived calls from the 5' RACE reads in MiXCR, one entry per CDR3 protein. The sample includes about 57,000 distinct CDR3 sequences, 12% of them seen just once. The sample belongs to a study of T-cell memory formation after mild COVID-19. Study-wide results and caveats: Those CD4+ clones that contracted were mainly in CM and EM (CD8+ ones in EMRA).

This TCR was recovered from a man between 18 and 35 years old who had mild COVID-19 (a few samples of this study predate the infection). Cell type and time point are not known. What was sequenced was PBMCs or a T cell subset sorted from them (not recorded which).

DNA of the CDR3: TGTGCCAGCAGCGCCAGCACTAGCGGGGGGTCAGATACGCAGTATTTT. Residues: CASSASTSGGSDTQYF. This chain uses TRBV9 with TRBJ2-3; 12 nucleotides align to TRBD2. This CDR3 contains 16 residues. J was trimmed by 4 bases and V by 3 bases; bases with no gene match: 6. From germline, CDR1 is SGDLS and CDR2 YYNGEE.